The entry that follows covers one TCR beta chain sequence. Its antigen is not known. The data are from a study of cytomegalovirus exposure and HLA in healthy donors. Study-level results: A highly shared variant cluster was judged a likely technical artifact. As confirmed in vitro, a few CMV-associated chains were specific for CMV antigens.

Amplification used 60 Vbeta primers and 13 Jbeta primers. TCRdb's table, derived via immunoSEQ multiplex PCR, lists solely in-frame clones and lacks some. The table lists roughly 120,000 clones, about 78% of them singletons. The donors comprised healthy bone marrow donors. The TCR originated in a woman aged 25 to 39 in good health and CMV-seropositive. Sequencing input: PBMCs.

The CDR3 DNA reads as TGTGCCAGCAGTTACTACTCCCGGCGGGAGGGTTACGAGCAGTACTTC. The encoded protein is CASSYYSRREGYEQYF. The chain combines TRBV6-6 with TRBJ2-5; 9 bases align to TRBD2. The DNA end is a closer match to TRBJ2-7, so the J assignment may be wrong. The CDR3 extends over 16 amino acids. Germline V CDR1 and CDR2: MNHNY, SVGAGI (reference sequence).